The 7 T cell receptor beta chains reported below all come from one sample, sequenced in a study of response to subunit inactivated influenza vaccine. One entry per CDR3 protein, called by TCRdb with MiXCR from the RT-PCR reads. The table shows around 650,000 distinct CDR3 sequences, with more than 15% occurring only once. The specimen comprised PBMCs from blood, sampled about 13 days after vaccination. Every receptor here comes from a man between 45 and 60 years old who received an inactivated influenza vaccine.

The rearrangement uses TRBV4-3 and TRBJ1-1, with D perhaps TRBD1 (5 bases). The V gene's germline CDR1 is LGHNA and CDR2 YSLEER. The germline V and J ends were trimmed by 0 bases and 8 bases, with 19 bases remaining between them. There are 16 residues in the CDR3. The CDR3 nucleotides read TGCGCCAGCAGCCAAGAAGCGGTGGGGCGCGTAGACGAAGCTTTCTTT. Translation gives CASSQEAVGRVDEAFF.

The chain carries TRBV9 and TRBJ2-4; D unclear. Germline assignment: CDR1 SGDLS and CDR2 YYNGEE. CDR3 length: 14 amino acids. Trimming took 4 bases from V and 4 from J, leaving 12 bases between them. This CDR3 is CASSPSGDKNIQYF. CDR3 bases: TGTGCCAGCAGCCCCTCCGGCGATAAAAACATTCAGTACTTC.

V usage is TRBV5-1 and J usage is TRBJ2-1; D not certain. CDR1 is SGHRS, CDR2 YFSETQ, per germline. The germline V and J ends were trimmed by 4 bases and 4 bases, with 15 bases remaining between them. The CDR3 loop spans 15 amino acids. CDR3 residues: CASSGDARSYNEQFF. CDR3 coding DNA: TGCGCCAGCAGCGGAGACGCCCGCAGTTACAATGAGCAGTTCTTC.

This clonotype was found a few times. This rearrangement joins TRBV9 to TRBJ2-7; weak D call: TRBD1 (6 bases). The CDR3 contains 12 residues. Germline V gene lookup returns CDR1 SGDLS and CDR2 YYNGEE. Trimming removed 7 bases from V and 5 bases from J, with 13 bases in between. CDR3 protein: CASPAGAHEQYF. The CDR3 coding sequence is TGTGCCAGCCCGGCAGGGGCCCACGAGCAGTACTTC.

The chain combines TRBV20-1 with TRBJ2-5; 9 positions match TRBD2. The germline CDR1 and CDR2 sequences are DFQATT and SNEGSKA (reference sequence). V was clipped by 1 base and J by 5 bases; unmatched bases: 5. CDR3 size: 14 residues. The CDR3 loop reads CSARAPSGTETQYF. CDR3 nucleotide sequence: TGCAGTGCTAGAGCTCCTAGCGGGACGGAGACCCAGTACTTC.

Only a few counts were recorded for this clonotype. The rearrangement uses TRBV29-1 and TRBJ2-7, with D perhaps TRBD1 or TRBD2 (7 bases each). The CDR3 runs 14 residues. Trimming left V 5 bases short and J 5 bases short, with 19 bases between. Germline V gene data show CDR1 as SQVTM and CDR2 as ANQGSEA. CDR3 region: CSVPQAGGVNEQYF. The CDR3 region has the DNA TGCAGCGTTCCTCAGGCAGGGGGGGTGAACGAGCAGTACTTC.

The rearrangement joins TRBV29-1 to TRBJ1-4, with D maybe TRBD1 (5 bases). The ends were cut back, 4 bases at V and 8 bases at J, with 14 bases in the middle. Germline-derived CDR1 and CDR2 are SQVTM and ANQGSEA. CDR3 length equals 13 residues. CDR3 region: CSVGGPDQEKLFF. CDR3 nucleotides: TGCAGCGTTGGGGGACCAGATCAGGAAAAACTGTTTTTT. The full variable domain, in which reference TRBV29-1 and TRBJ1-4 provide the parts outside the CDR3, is SAVISQKPSRDICQRGTSLTIQCQVDSQVTMMFWYRQQPGQSLTLIATANQGSEATYESGFVIDKFPISRPNLTFSTLTVSNMSPEDSSIYLCSVGGPDQEKLFFGSGTQLSVL.